This TCR beta chain is drawn from a study of tissue T cells after allogeneic stem cell transplantation. The overall study: Pathologist review favored tissue samples showing histologically apparent lymphocytes. The study's findings and limits: Within patients, tissue anatomy strongly shaped TCR repertoire composition. Some tissue clones might be persisting host cells; their alloreactivity or antigen specificity was not determined.

TCRdb's copy holds only in-frame clones and misses some; the assay was immunoSEQ multiplex PCR. The sample yields about 3,300 clones, 70% seen once. Trimming left V 4 bases short and J 0 bases short, with 9 bases between. This CDR3 is built from 14 residues. CDR1 is SQVTM and CDR2 is ANQGSEA in the germline V gene. Comparators were a few non-transplant cancer patients without known GI disease. This clone has a handful of counts. The antigen remains unidentified. The clonotype was recovered from a male donor aged 60 or older with lung cancer. Sequencing was performed on tissue from the right colon, taken at autopsy. This chain uses TRBV29-1 with TRBJ2-2; D is undetermined. This chain's CDR3 is CSVAERTNTGELFF. In DNA, the CDR3 is TGCAGCGTTGCAGAGCGCACGAACACCGGGGAGCTGTTTTTT.